This T cell receptor (beta chain) was captured in a study of T cell responses to AZD1222 COVID-19 vaccine. Study-wide findings and caveats: The peak T cell response came first, and repertoires were sampled only after it.

The V and J ends lost 4 bases and 7 bases, in that order; junction bases with no gene match: 6. Germline-derived CDR1 and CDR2 are SNHLY and FYNNEI. CDR3 size: 13 residues. TCRdb keeps only in-frame clones here, not all; method: immunoSEQ multiplex PCR. The sample carries approximately 140,000 clones, roughly 89% recorded once. Comment on this clone: The antigen is unknown.

The clonotype originates from an adult who received the MenACWY meningococcal vaccine as a control. The chain combines TRBV2 with TRBJ2-5; 7 bases align to TRBD1. Sequencing was performed on peripheral blood, taken 28 days after the second dose of the MenACWY control vaccine. CDR3 nucleotides: TGTGCCAGCAGTGGGACAGGCCGGGGGACCCAGTACTTC. Protein product: CASSGTGRGTQYF.